The 4 T cell receptor beta chains listed next were all sequenced from one sample in a study of blood T cell repertoires in COVID-19. Using immunoSEQ multiplex PCR, the repertoire was profiled, and TCRdb retains in-frame clones only, with some absent. Among some 46,000 clones listed, approximately 83% were seen once. Specimen: peripheral blood. These receptors were obtained from a woman of 80 years or more with COVID-19, enrolled during active disease.

The V and J genes are TRBV9 and TRBJ1-6, with a tentative D call TRBD1 (5 bases). The ends were cut back, 0 bases at V and 7 bases at J, with 23 bases in the middle. The CDR3 extends over 19 amino acids. Looked up from germline, CDR1 is SGDLS and CDR2 is YYNGEE. The CDR3 loop reads CASSVGGGRQKTNNSPLHF. DNA of the CDR3: TGTGCCAGCAGCGTAGGGGGGGGTCGGCAGAAGACCAACAATTCACCCCTCCACTTT.

This clone has more than one count but fewer than ten. The chain links TRBV3-1 (or the pseudogene TRBV3-2) to TRBJ1-6; D unresolved. Trimming stripped 7 bases from V and 8 bases from J, with 15 bases between. This CDR3 has 14 amino acids. The germline V gene encodes CDR1 LGHDT and CDR2 YNNKEL (reference sequence). CDR3 sequence (DNA): TGTGCCAGCACGGAGTCAGCGATTGATTCACCCCTCCACTTT. Its translation is CASTESAIDSPLHF.

CDR3 DNA: TGTGCCAGCAGCTCACAGGACACCAACAATCAGCCCCAGCATTTT. Protein: CASSSQDTNNQPQHF. The chain recombines TRBV7-8 with TRBJ1-5, with a possible D match to TRBD1 (5 bases). The CDR3 spans 15 residues. Trimming cost V 4 bases and J 3 bases, with 13 bases left between them. CDR1 and CDR2 from the germline V gene are SGHVS and FQNEAQ.

V gene TRBV15 combines with J gene TRBJ2-3, with D possibly matching TRBD2 (5 bases). The CDR3 length is 16 residues. Germline V gene lookup returns CDR1 LNHNV and CDR2 YYDKDF (reference sequence). V dropped 0 bases and J dropped 4 bases, with 14 bases sitting between them. This CDR3 is CATSREAGGVADTQYF. The CDR3 DNA is TGTGCCACCAGCAGAGAGGCAGGAGGCGTGGCAGATACGCAGTATTTT.